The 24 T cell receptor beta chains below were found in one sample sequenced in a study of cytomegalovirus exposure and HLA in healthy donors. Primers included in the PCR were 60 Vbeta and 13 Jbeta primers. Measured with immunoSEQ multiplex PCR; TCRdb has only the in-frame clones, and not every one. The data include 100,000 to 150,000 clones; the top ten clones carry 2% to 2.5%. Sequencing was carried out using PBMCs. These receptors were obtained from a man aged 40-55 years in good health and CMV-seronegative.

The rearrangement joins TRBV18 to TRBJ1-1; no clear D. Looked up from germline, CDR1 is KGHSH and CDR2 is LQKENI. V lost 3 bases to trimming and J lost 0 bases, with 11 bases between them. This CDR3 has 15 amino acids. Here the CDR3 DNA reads TGTGCCAGCTCACCGCCGAACAGCCTGAACACTGAAGCTTTCTTT. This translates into CASSPPNSLNTEAFF.

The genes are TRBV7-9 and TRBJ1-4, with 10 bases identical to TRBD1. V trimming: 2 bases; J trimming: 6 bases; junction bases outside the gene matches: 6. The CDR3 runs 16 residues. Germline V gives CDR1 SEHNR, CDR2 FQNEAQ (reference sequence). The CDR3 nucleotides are TGTGCCAGCAGCTTATTTTTAGACAGGGGGCATGAAAAACTGTTTTTT. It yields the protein CASSLFLDRGHEKLFF. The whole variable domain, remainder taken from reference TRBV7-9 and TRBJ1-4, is DTGVSQNPRHKITKRGQNVTFRCDPISEHNRLYWYRQTLGQGPEFLTYFQNEAQLEKSRLLSDRFSAERPKGSFSTLEIQRTEQGDSAMYLCASSLFLDRGHEKLFFGSGTQLSVL.

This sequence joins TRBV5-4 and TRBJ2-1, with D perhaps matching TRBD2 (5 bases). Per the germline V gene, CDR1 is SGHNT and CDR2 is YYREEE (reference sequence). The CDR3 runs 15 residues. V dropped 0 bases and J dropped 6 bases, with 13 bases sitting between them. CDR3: CASSLGEKVANEQFF. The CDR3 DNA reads TGTGCCAGCAGCTTGGGGGAGAAGGTTGCCAATGAGCAGTTCTTC.

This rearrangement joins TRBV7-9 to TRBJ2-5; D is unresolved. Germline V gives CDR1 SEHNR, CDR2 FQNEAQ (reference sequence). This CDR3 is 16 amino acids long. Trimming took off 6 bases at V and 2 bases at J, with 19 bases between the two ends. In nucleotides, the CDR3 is TGTGCCAGCAGTCCCATTATCCGGAGACTTCAAGAGACCCAGTACTTC. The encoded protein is CASSPIIRRLQETQYF.

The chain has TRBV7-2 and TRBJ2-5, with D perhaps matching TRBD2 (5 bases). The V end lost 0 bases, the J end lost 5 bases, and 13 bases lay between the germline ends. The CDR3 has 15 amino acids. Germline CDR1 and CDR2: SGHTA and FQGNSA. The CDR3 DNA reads TGTGCCAGCAGCTTAGCGACCGGAGCGGTGGAGACCCAGTACTTC. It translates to CASSLATGAVETQYF.

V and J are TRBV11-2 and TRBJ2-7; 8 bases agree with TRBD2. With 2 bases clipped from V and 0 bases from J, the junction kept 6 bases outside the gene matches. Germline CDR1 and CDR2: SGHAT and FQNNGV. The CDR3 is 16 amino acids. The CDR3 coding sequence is TGTGCCAGCAGCTTAACTAGCGGACCGAGCTCCTACGAGCAGTACTTC. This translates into CASSLTSGPSSYEQYF.

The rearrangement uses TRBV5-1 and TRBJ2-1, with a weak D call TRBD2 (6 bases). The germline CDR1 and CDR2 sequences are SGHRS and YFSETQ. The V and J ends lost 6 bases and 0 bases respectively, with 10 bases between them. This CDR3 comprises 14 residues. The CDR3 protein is CASNDGSSYNEQFF. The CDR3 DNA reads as TGCGCCAGCAATGACGGGAGCTCCTACAATGAGCAGTTCTTC.

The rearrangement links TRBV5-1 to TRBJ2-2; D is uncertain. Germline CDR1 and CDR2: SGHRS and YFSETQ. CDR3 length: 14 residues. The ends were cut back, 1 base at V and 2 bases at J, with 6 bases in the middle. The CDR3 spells CASSLQQNTGELFF. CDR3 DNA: TGCGCCAGCAGCTTGCAACAAAACACCGGGGAGCTGTTTTTT.

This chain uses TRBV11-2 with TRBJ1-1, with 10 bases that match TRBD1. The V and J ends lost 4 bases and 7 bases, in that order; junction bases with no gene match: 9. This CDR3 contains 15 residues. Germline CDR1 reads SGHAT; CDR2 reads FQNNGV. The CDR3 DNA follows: TGTGCCAGCAGCTCCGGGGGGACAGGGGTTGTTGAAGCTTTCTTT. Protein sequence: CASSSGGTGVVEAFF.

CDR3 sequence: CASSFGLDQETQYF. CDR3 nucleotide sequence: TGTGCCAGCAGCTTCGGACTAGACCAAGAGACCCAGTACTTC. The genes are TRBV5-8 and TRBJ2-5; 7 bases agree with TRBD2. V shed 2 bases, J shed 0 bases, and the junction held 1 base outside the gene matches. The CDR3 consists of 14 residues. Per germline, CDR1 SGHTS and CDR2 YDEGEE.

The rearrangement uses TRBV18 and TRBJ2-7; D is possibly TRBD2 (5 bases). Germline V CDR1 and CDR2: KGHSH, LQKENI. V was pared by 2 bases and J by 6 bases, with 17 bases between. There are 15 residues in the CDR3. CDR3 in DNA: TGTGCCAGCTCACCAATGCGGGCGAAGGTGGGCGAGCAGTACTTC. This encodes CASSPMRAKVGEQYF.

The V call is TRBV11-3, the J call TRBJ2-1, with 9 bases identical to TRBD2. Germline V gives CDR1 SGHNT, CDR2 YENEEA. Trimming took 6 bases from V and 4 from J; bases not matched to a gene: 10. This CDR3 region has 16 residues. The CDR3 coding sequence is TGTGCCAGCAGTTTCCCCGGGACTAGCTTTTACAATGAGCAGTTCTTC. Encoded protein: CASSFPGTSFYNEQFF.

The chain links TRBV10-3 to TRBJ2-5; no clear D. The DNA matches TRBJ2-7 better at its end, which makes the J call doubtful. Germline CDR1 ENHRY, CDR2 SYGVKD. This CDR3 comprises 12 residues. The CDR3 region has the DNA TGTGCCATCAGTGATATTGGTCCCGAGCAGTACTTC. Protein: CAISDIGPEQYF.

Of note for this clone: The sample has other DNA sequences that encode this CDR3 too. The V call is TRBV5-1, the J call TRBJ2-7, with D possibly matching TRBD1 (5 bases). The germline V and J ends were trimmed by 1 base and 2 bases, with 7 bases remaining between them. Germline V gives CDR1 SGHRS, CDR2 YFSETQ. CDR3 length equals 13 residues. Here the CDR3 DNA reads TGCGCCAGCAGCTTGACAGGAACCTACGAGCAGTACTTC. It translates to CASSLTGTYEQYF.

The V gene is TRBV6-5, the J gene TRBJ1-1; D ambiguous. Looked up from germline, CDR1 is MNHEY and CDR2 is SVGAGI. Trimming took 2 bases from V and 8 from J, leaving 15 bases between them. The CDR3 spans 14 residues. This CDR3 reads CASSYDGHGGEAFF. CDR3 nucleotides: TGTGCCAGCAGTTACGACGGGCACGGAGGGGAAGCTTTCTTT.

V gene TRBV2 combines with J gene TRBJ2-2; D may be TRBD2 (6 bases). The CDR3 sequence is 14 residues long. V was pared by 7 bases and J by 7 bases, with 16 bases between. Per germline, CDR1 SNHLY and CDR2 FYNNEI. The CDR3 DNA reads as TGTGCCAGCACTAGCGATGGTGTGAACGGGGAGCTGTTTTTT. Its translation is CASTSDGVNGELFF.

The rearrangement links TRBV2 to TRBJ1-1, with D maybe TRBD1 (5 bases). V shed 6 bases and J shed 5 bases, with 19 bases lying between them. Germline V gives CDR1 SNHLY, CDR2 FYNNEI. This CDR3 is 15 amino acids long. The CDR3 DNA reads TGTGCCAGCAGACCCCGTCGGGGGATAGGAACTGAAGCTTTCTTT. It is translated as CASRPRRGIGTEAFF.

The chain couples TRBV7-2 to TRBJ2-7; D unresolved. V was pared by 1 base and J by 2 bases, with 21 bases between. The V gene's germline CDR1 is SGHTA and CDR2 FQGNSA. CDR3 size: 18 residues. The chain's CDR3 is CASSLDLYVGNSTYEQYF. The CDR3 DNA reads TGTGCCAGCAGCTTAGATTTGTACGTCGGTAACTCTACCTACGAGCAGTACTTC.

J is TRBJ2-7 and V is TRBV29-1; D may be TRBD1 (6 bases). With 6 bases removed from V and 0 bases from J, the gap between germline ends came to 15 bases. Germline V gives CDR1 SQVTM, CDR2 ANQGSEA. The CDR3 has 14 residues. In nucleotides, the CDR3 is TGCAGCGTAGACACAGGGAGCTTCTCCTACGAGCAGTACTTC. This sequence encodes CSVDTGSFSYEQYF.

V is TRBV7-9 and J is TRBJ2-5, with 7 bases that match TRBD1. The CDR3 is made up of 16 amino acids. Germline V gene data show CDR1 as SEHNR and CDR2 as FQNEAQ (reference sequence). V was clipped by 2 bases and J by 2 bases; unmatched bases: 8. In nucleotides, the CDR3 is TGTGCCAGCAGCTTATATAGGGGGACAGCACAAGAGACCCAGTACTTC. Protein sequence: CASSLYRGTAQETQYF. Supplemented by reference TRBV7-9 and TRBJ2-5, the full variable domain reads DTGVSQNPRHKITKRGQNVTFRCDPISEHNRLYWYRQTLGQGPEFLTYFQNEAQLEKSRLLSDRFSAERPKGSFSTLEIQRTEQGDSAMYLCASSLYRGTAQETQYFGPGTRLLVL.

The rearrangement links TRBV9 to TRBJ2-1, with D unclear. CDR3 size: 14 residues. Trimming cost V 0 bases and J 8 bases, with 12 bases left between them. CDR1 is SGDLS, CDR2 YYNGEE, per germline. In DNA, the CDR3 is TGTGCCAGCAGCGTAGGTTTTAGTATCGATGAGCAGTTCTTC. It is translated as CASSVGFSIDEQFF.

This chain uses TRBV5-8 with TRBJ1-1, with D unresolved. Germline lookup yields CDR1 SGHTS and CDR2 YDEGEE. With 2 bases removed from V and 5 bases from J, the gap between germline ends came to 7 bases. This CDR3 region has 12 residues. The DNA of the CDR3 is TGTGCCAGCAGCTTATTGTTAACTGAAGCTTTCTTT. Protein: CASSLLLTEAFF.

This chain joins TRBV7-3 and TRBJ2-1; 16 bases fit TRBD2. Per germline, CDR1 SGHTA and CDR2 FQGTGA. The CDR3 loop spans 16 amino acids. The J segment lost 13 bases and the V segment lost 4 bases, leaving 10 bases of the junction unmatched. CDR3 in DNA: TGTGCCAGCAGCTCCCCGGGACTAGCGGGAGGGGAGATACAGTTCTTC. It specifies CASSSPGLAGGEIQFF.

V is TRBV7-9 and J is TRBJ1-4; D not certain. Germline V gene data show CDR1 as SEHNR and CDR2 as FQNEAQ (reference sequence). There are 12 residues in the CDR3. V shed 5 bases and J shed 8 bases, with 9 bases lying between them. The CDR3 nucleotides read TGTGCCAGCAGCCTCGGACTGGAAAAACTGTTTTTT. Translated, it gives CASSLGLEKLFF.